This T cell receptor (beta chain) comes out of a study of a mutant IDH1 vaccine in newly diagnosed glioma. Overall study context: Previous treatment comprised radiotherapy, temozolomide, or both, mostly both. V12 came at week 35, V13 at week 47.

Turning to this clone: What it recognizes is unknown.

Time point described: week 47, end of study. Mutant IDH1 20-mer peptide, at 300 ug, made up each vaccine dose, with topical imiquimod. The study enrolled donors with new WHO grade 3 or 4 IDH1-mutant, ATRX-lost astrocytomas. Measured with immunoSEQ multiplex PCR; TCRdb has only the in-frame clones, and not every one. The table has approximately 52,000 clones, over 75% seen once; the top ten hold just under 5%. Findings and caveats of the study: Pseudoprogression looked unconnected to shifts in top peripheral T cell clonotypes.

The CDR3 consists of 16 residues. The V end lost 1 base, the J end lost 5 bases, and 18 bases lay between the germline ends. Per the germline V gene, CDR1 is SGHDN and CDR2 is FVKESK. The sample here was PBMCs, taken from a glioma patient whose treatment included an IDH1 peptide vaccine. The chain uses TRBV14 and TRBJ2-7, with D perhaps TRBD1 (5 bases). The TCR comes from a woman in her 40s with glioma. Some clones in this sample may be carry-over from other donors' samples. The CDR3 DNA reads as TGTGCCAGCAGCCAAGGTTTTGGTCAGGGAAAACACGAGCAGTACTTC. It specifies CASSQGFGQGKHEQYF.